These T cell receptor beta chains were read from a single sample in a study of CD4 T cells in relation to SARS-CoV-2 and coronaviruses. Their specific antigens are unknown. Generated by immunoSEQ multiplex PCR, the TCRdb table keeps only in-frame clones and is missing some. The sample records over 25,000 clones, roughly 82% being singletons. Sequenced: CD4+ T cells from PBMCs, cultured in vitro. The source is a human donor in good health. The CDR3 runs from the conserved cysteine through the conserved F or W. The D gene is left open where the match is weak. The listing skips clone size in some rows; elsewhere it reads once, few, many or a size class.

d_gene: TRBD2
j_gene: TRBJ2-5
abundance: -
v_gene: TRBV11-2
CDR3aa: CASSFQAGGSETQYF
CDR3nt: TGTGCCAGCAGCTTTCAAGCGGGGGGGTCAGAGACCCAGTACTTC

d_gene: -
j_gene: TRBJ1-6
abundance: -
v_gene: TRBV19
CDR3aa: CASTSSGVSYNSPLHF
CDR3nt: TGTGCCAGTACGAGCTCAGGGGTCTCCTATAATTCACCCCTCCACTTT

d_gene: -
j_gene: TRBJ2-1
abundance: -
v_gene: TRBV7-9
CDR3aa: CASSPPYRGAFF
CDR3nt: TGTGCCAGCAGCCCGCCTTACAGAGGGGCGTTCTTC

d_gene: -
j_gene: TRBJ2-2
abundance: few
v_gene: TRBV5-1
CDR3aa: CASSLALGDAGELFF
CDR3nt: TGCGCCAGCAGCTTGGCGTTGGGGGACGCCGGGGAGCTGTTTTTT

d_gene: -
j_gene: TRBJ1-5
abundance: -
v_gene: TRBV2
CDR3aa: CASAGRQPVNQPQHF
CDR3nt: TGTGCCAGCGCCGGCAGGCAGCCTGTGAATCAGCCCCAGCATTTT

d_gene: TRBD1
j_gene: TRBJ2-1
abundance: -
v_gene: TRBV11-2
CDR3aa: CASSWDRGHNEQFF
CDR3nt: TGTGCCAGCAGCTGGGACAGGGGCCACAATGAGCAGTTCTTC

d_gene: TRBD2
j_gene: TRBJ2-1
abundance: -
v_gene: TRBV6-2/TRBV6-3
CDR3aa: CASSPTGRLAGGHNEQFF
CDR3nt: TGTGCCAGCAGTCCCACCGGCCGTCTAGCGGGGGGACACAATGAGCAGTTCTTC

d_gene: -
j_gene: TRBJ1-4
abundance: once
v_gene: TRBV3-1/TRBV3-2
CDR3aa: CASSQQTSTNEKLFF
CDR3nt: TGTGCCAGCAGCCAACAGACTTCAACTAATGAAAAACTGTTTTTT

d_gene: -
j_gene: TRBJ1-1
abundance: few
v_gene: TRBV5-1
CDR3aa: CASSPWGVNTEAFF
CDR3nt: TGCGCCAGCAGCCCCTGGGGGGTCAACACTGAAGCTTTCTTT

d_gene: TRBD2
j_gene: TRBJ2-5
abundance: -
v_gene: TRBV7-9
CDR3aa: CASSLGVAGGRETQYF
CDR3nt: TGTGCCAGCAGCTTAGGAGTAGCGGGGGGGCGTGAGACCCAGTACTTC

d_gene: TRBD1
j_gene: TRBJ2-6
abundance: -
v_gene: TRBV4-1
CDR3aa: CASSPGQGRGLSSGANVLTF
CDR3nt: TGCGCCAGCAGCCCCGGACAGGGGAGGGGACTAAGCTCTGGGGCCAACGTCCTGACTTTC

d_gene: -
j_gene: TRBJ1-1
abundance: -
v_gene: TRBV5-4
CDR3aa: CASSLGQYTEAFF
CDR3nt: TGTGCCAGCAGCTTGGGACAATACACTGAAGCTTTCTTT

d_gene: TRBD1
j_gene: TRBJ1-2
abundance: -
v_gene: TRBV2
CDR3aa: CASSTGGYGYTF
CDR3nt: TGTGCCAGCAGCACAGGGGGATATGGCTACACCTTC

d_gene: -
j_gene: TRBJ1-3
abundance: once
v_gene: TRBV5-1
CDR3aa: CASSLSGLGNTIYF
CDR3nt: TGCGCCAGCAGCTTGTCTGGGCTAGGAAACACCATATATTTT

d_gene: -
j_gene: TRBJ2-7
abundance: -
v_gene: TRBV25-1
CDR3aa: CASSGNLGAHEQYF
CDR3nt: TGTGCCAGCAGTGGGAACCTAGGAGCCCACGAGCAGTACTTC

d_gene: -
j_gene: TRBJ2-3
abundance: -
v_gene: TRBV7-2
CDR3aa: CASSRSGTGTDTQYF
CDR3nt: TGTGCCAGCAGCCGGAGCGGGACAGGCACAGATACGCAGTATTTT

d_gene: TRBD2
j_gene: TRBJ2-1
abundance: once
v_gene: TRBV7-3
CDR3aa: CASSLFLAGGREQFF
CDR3nt: TGTGCCAGCAGCTTATTCCTAGCGGGAGGGCGTGAGCAGTTCTTC

d_gene: TRBD1
j_gene: TRBJ1-2
abundance: -
v_gene: TRBV13
CDR3aa: CASSRQVTGFTYGYTF
CDR3nt: TGTGCCAGCAGCCGCCAAGTGACAGGGTTTACCTATGGCTACACCTTC

d_gene: -
j_gene: TRBJ2-7
abundance: -
v_gene: TRBV7-2
CDR3aa: CASSSSRGLNRAYEQYF
CDR3nt: TGTGCCAGCAGCTCCTCGCGGGGTCTAAACAGGGCCTACGAGCAGTACTTC

d_gene: TRBD1
j_gene: TRBJ1-4
abundance: -
v_gene: TRBV7-9
CDR3aa: CASSLGQGNEKLFF
CDR3nt: TGTGCCAGCAGCTTGGGACAGGGGAATGAAAAACTGTTTTTT

d_gene: -
j_gene: TRBJ2-1
abundance: -
v_gene: TRBV2
CDR3aa: CAGKGGISYNEQFF
CDR3nt: TGTGCCGGGAAGGGCGGGATTTCCTACAATGAGCAGTTCTTC

d_gene: -
j_gene: TRBJ1-2
abundance: -
v_gene: TRBV11-2
CDR3aa: CASSAQGSSYGYTF
CDR3nt: TGTGCCAGCAGCGCCCAGGGGAGCAGCTATGGCTACACCTTC

d_gene: TRBD2
j_gene: TRBJ2-7
abundance: -
v_gene: TRBV5-1
CDR3aa: CASSLSLAEGREQYF
CDR3nt: TGCGCCAGCAGCTTGTCGCTAGCGGAGGGCAGGGAGCAGTACTTC

d_gene: TRBD1
j_gene: TRBJ1-5
abundance: -
v_gene: TRBV30
CDR3aa: CAWMGELTGYWYQPQHF
CDR3nt: TGTGCCTGGATGGGGGAATTGACAGGGTACTGGTATCAGCCCCAGCATTTT

d_gene: TRBD1
j_gene: TRBJ2-2
abundance: -
v_gene: TRBV10-3
CDR3aa: CAISLRGPNTGELFF
CDR3nt: TGTGCCATCAGTCTCAGGGGGCCGAACACCGGGGAGCTGTTTTTT

d_gene: -
j_gene: TRBJ2-7
abundance: few
v_gene: TRBV7-2
CDR3aa: CASSLATSSYEQYF
CDR3nt: TGTGCCAGCAGCTTAGCGACCAGTTCCTACGAGCAGTACTTC

d_gene: TRBD2
j_gene: TRBJ2-5
abundance: -
v_gene: TRBV5-1
CDR3aa: CASSLEPGLAGEGETQYF
CDR3nt: TGCGCCAGCAGCTTGGAACCGGGACTAGCGGGAGAGGGGGAGACCCAGTACTTC

d_gene: -
j_gene: TRBJ1-2
abundance: -
v_gene: TRBV7-6
CDR3aa: CASSLGGYISDYGYTF
CDR3nt: TGTGCCAGCAGCTTAGGAGGTTATATAAGTGACTATGGCTACACCTTC

d_gene: TRBD1
j_gene: TRBJ1-4
abundance: -
v_gene: TRBV5-6
CDR3aa: CASSTGGGGEKLFF
CDR3nt: TGTGCCAGCAGCACAGGGGGGGGAGGTGAAAAACTGTTTTTT

d_gene: TRBD1
j_gene: TRBJ2-7
abundance: -
v_gene: TRBV6-5
CDR3aa: CASALNRGSSYEQYF
CDR3nt: TGTGCCAGCGCCCTGAACAGGGGGTCCTCCTACGAGCAGTACTTC

d_gene: -
j_gene: TRBJ2-3
abundance: -
v_gene: TRBV9
CDR3aa: CASSVKSGVADTQYF
CDR3nt: TGTGCCAGCAGCGTAAAGTCAGGGGTGGCAGATACGCAGTATTTT

d_gene: -
j_gene: TRBJ1-3
abundance: -
v_gene: TRBV30
CDR3aa: CAWTRRSGNTIYF
CDR3nt: TGTGCCTGGACCCGGAGAAGTGGAAACACCATATATTTT

d_gene: -
j_gene: TRBJ2-7
abundance: -
v_gene: TRBV7-2
CDR3aa: CASSLEGHYEQYF
CDR3nt: TGTGCCAGCAGCTTAGAGGGGCACTACGAGCAGTACTTC

d_gene: -
j_gene: TRBJ1-6
abundance: -
v_gene: TRBV4-1
CDR3aa: CASSQEARAQGVSPLHF
CDR3nt: TGCGCCAGCAGCCAAGAGGCCAGGGCACAAGGGGTTTCACCCCTCCACTTT